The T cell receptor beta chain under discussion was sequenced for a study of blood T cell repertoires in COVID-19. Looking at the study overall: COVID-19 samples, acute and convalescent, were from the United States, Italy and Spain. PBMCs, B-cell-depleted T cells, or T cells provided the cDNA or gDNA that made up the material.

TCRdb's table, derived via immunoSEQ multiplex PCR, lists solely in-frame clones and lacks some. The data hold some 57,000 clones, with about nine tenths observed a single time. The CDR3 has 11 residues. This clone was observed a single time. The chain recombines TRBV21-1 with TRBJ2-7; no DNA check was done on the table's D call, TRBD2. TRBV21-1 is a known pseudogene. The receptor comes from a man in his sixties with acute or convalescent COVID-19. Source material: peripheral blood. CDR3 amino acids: CASSKSGEQYF. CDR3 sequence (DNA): TGTGCCAGCAGCAAGTCCGGCGAGCAGTACTTC.